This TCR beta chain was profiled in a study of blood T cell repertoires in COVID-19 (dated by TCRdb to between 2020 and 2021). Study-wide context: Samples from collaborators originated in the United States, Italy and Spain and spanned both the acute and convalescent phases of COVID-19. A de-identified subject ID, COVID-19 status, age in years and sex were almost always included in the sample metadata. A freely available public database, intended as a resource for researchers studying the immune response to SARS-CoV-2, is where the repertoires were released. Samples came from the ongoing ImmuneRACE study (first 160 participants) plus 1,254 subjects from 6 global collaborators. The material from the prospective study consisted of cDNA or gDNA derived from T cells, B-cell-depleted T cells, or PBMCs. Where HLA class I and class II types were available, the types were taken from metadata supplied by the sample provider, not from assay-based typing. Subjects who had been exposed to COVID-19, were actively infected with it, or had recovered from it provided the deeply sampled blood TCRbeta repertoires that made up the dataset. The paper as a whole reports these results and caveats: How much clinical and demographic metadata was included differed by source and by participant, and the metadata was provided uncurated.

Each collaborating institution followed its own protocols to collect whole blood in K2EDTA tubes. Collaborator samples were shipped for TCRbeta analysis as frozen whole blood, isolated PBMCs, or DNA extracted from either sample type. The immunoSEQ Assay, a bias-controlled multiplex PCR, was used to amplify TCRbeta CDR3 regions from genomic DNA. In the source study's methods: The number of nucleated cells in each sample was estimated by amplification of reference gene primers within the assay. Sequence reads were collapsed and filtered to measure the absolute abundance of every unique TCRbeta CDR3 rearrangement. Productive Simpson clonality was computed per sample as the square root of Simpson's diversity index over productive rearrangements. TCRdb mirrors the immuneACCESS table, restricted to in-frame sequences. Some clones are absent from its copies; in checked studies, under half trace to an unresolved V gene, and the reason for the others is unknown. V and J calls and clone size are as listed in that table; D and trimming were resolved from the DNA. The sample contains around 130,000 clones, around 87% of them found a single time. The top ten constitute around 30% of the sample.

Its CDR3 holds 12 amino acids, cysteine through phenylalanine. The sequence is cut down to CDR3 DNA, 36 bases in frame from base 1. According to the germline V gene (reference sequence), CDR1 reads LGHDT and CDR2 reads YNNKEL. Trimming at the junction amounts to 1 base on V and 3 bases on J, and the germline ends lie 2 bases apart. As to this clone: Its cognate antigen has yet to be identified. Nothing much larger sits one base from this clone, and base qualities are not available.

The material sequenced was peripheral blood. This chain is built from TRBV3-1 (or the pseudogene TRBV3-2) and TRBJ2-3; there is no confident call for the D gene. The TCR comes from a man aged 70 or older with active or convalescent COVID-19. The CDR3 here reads CASSQVTDTQYF. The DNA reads TGTGCCAGCAGCCAAGTAACAGATACGCAGTATTTT.